Below are 13 T cell receptor beta chains sequenced from a single sample in a study of regulatory T cells in long-lasting Graves disease. As to time point: newly diagnosed GD, antithyroid drugs for less than 3 months. Generation of the TCR library employed RNA extracted from PBMCs. HTBI primers from iRepertoire and Arm-PCR of CDR3 regions yielded the TCR beta libraries. A single record per CDR3 protein comes from TCRdb applying MiXCR to the multiplex PCR reads. Counted here are around 250,000 distinct CDR3 sequences, 15% to 20% occurring once; the ten biggest clones make up approximately 15%. The same sample was also studied in work on T cells in Graves' hyperthyroidism and ophthalmopathy.

The sample consisted of peripheral blood mononuclear cells (PBMCs), taken at new diagnosis, from a patient treated with antithyroid drugs. The receptors stem from a woman in her 30s with Graves disease.

This clonotype came up many times. J is TRBJ2-7 and V is TRBV9; D possibly uses TRBD1 or TRBD2 (5 bases each). With 0 bases removed from V and 3 bases from J, the gap between germline ends came to 16 bases. Germline assignment: CDR1 SGDLS and CDR2 YYNGEE. This CDR3 region has 16 residues. CDR3 in amino acids: CASSVAAGTALYEQYF. For the CDR3, the DNA is TGTGCCAGCAGCGTAGCTGCTGGGACGGCACTCTACGAGCAGTACTTC.

In this sample, this clonotype turned up many times. The V gene is TRBV3-1, the J gene TRBJ1-4; D is uncertain. The V end was cut by 4 bases, the J end by 6 bases, with 6 bases between. Germline V gene sequence: CDR1 LGHDT, CDR2 YNNKEL (reference sequence). This CDR3 region has 12 residues. The CDR3 sequence is CASSLKYEKLFF. Written as DNA, the CDR3 is TGTGCCAGCAGCCTGAAGTATGAAAAACTGTTTTTT.

This clonotype was detected ten times or more. Written as DNA, the CDR3 is TGTGCCAGCAGCTCCCGACAGGGTGGGGATAATGAGCAGTTCTTC. It translates to CASSSRQGGDNEQFF. The genes are TRBV7-3 and TRBJ2-1; 7 bases fit TRBD1. The germline V gene has CDR1 SGHTA and CDR2 FQGTGA. With V trimmed by 4 bases and J by 7 bases, 10 bases remained unmatched. This CDR3 is built from 15 residues.

This clonotype was seen a handful of times. V gene TRBV20-1 combines with J gene TRBJ2-1; D call uncertain. Trimming cost V 6 bases and J 8 bases, with 11 bases left between them. Germline V gives CDR1 DFQATT, CDR2 SNEGSKA (reference sequence). This CDR3 is 11 amino acids long. DNA for the CDR3: TGCAGTGCGCCAGTAGTAGATGAGCAGTTCTTC. Translating gives CSAPVVDEQFF.

There are many counts of this clonotype. The gene calls are TRBV7-9 and TRBJ2-3; TRBD2 aligns across 7 bases. The germline gives CDR1 SEHNR, CDR2 FQNEAQ (reference sequence). V gave up 5 bases and J gave up 6 bases; unmatched junction bases: 8. The CDR3 consists of 14 residues. The CDR3 is CASSPSGAKDTQYF. Here the CDR3 DNA reads TGTGCCAGCAGCCCGAGCGGGGCTAAGGATACGCAGTATTTT. The complete variable domain, with remaining parts taken from reference TRBV7-9 and TRBJ2-3, reads DTGVSQNPRHKITKRGQNVTFRCDPISEHNRLYWYRQTLGQGPEFLTYFQNEAQLEKSRLLSDRFSAERPKGSFSTLEIQRTEQGDSAMYLCASSPSGAKDTQYFGPGTRLTVL.

This chain links TRBV6-2 or TRBV6-3 with TRBJ2-5; D remains unclear. In germline, CDR1 is MNHEY, CDR2 SVGEGT. Trimming pared 10 bases from V and 1 base from J, leaving 10 bases between. The CDR3 has 12 residues. CDR3 DNA: TGTGCCACAGGAAGGGCCCAAGAGACCCAGTACTTC. This codes for CATGRAQETQYF.

V gene TRBV7-9 combines with J gene TRBJ2-2, with D perhaps matching TRBD2 (5 bases). Germline-derived CDR1 and CDR2 are SEHNR and FQNEAQ (reference sequence). Trimming cost V 5 bases and J 7 bases, with 11 bases left between them. CDR3 length equals 13 residues. The CDR3 nucleotides read TGTGCCAGCAGCCTCAGCGGCTACGGGGAGCTGTTTTTT. Translated: CASSLSGYGELFF.

This clonotype was detected ten times or more. The CDR3 here is CASSVEGRGGSYGYTF. As DNA, the CDR3 is TGTGCCAGCAGCGTAGAGGGCAGGGGGGGATCCTATGGCTACACCTTC. V gene TRBV9 combines with J gene TRBJ1-2; 7 nucleotides match TRBD1. The CDR3 consists of 16 residues. The trim removed 0 bases at V and 4 bases at J, leaving 9 bases unmatched. The germline V gene has CDR1 SGDLS and CDR2 YYNGEE.

This clonotype occurred many times. The chain recombines TRBV5-5 with TRBJ2-2; D gene unclear. The CDR3 extends over 15 amino acids. Trimming cost V 4 bases and J 4 bases, with 14 bases left between them. Germline CDR1 and CDR2: SGHKS and YYEKEE (reference sequence). The CDR3 nucleotides read TGTGCCAGCAGCCCAACGCGGACGGGCACCGGGGAGCTGTTTTTT. Amino acid sequence: CASSPTRTGTGELFF.

This clonotype turned up a few times. This sequence joins TRBV5-6 and TRBJ1-2; D is uncertain. CDR3 size: 14 residues. With 0 bases removed from V and 2 bases from J, the gap between germline ends came to 8 bases. The germline V gene has CDR1 SGHDT and CDR2 YYEEEE. The CDR3 protein is CASSLAGRNYGYTF. CDR3 in DNA: TGTGCCAGCAGCTTGGCCGGGCGGAACTATGGCTACACCTTC.

The table lists this clonotype with many counts. The chain employs TRBV20-1 and TRBJ1-2, with D possibly TRBD1 on 5 matching bases. V was pared by 0 bases and J by 8 bases, with 10 bases between. The germline CDR1 and CDR2 sequences are DFQATT and SNEGSKA (reference sequence). The CDR3 has 12 amino acids. The CDR3 protein is CSARENRPGYTF. The CDR3 bases are TGCAGTGCTAGAGAAAACAGGCCCGGCTACACCTTC.

This clonotype was counted many times. This chain connects TRBV5-4 to TRBJ2-7; TRBD2 aligns across 13 bases. The CDR3 covers 18 residues. The trim removed 0 bases at V and 2 bases at J, leaving 8 bases unmatched. CDR1 and CDR2 from the germline V gene are SGHNT and YYREEE (reference sequence). The CDR3 region is CASSLGLAGGLRPYEQYF. CDR3 DNA sequence: TGTGCCAGCAGCTTGGGACTAGCGGGGGGCCTACGACCCTACGAGCAGTACTTC.

This sequence joins TRBV7-8 and TRBJ1-6; no clear D. The CDR3 covers 14 residues. V gave up 3 bases and J gave up 6 bases, with 9 bases separating them. The germline CDR1 and CDR2 sequences are SGHVS and FQNEAQ. CDR3: CASSFGSTNSPLHF. In nucleotides, the CDR3 is TGTGCCAGCAGCTTCGGTTCTACTAATTCACCCCTCCACTTT.